A single sample gave rise to the 14 T cell receptor beta chains below, sequenced in a study of blood T cell repertoires in COVID-19 (dated by TCRdb to about 2020). Library preparation used the immunoSEQ multiplex PCR assay. TCRdb holds this immuneACCESS table with in-frame rearrangements only. Some clones are missing; in checked studies, unresolved V genes explain under half, and the rest has no known cause. The sample profile shows approximately 220,000 clones; 86% of them were found once. Of the sample, around 3.8% falls within the top ten clones. The sample was PBMCs or T cells enriched from blood (not recorded which). The receptors were gathered from a woman aged 40 to 55 with acute COVID-19.

This chain uses TRBV15 with TRBJ2-7; a weak D match, TRBD2 (5 bases). Germline-derived CDR1 and CDR2 are LNHNV and YYDKDF (reference sequence). The CDR3 runs 14 residues. Deletions cut 0 bases from V and 5 bases from J, with 11 bases between. The CDR3 protein is CATSRDLASHEQYV. DNA for the CDR3: TGTGCCACCAGCAGAGATCTAGCCAGCCACGAGCAGTACGTC.

The chain couples TRBV19 to TRBJ2-7, with a possible D match to TRBD2 (6 bases). Per the germline V gene, CDR1 is LNHDA and CDR2 is SQIVND (reference sequence). This CDR3 spans 15 amino acids. Trimming pared 4 bases from V and 3 bases from J, leaving 16 bases between. CDR3 DNA: TGTGCCAGTAGTAGAAAAAAGGGACTGCACTACGAGCAGTACTTC. Amino acid sequence: CASSRKKGLHYEQYF.

J is TRBJ2-6 and V is TRBV3-1 (or the pseudogene TRBV3-2); 8 nucleotides line up with TRBD1. CDR1 and CDR2 from the germline V gene are LGHDT and YNNKEL (reference sequence). V shed 2 bases and J 10 bases; nucleotides not matched to a gene: 7. The CDR3 consists of 15 residues. The CDR3 reads CASSQSFGTGNVLTF. The CDR3 DNA reads as TGTGCCAGCAGCCAATCATTCGGGACAGGAAACGTCCTGACTTTC.

The chain combines TRBV18 with TRBJ1-4; tentatively, D is TRBD1 (5 bases). Germline assignment: CDR1 KGHSH and CDR2 LQKENI. The CDR3 is 14 residues long. The V gene lost 3 bases and the J gene lost 8 bases, with 13 bases spanning the gap. The chain's CDR3 is CASSPGQGIEKLFF. The CDR3 DNA reads TGTGCCAGCTCACCGGGGCAGGGTATAGAAAAACTGTTTTTT.

The chain uses TRBV5-6 and TRBJ1-3; possibly TRBD1 for D (6 bases). The germline V gene encodes CDR1 SGHDT and CDR2 YYEEEE. The CDR3 length is 17 residues. V dropped 4 bases and J dropped 0 bases, with 17 bases sitting between them. The DNA of the CDR3 is TGTGCCAGCAGCCCCGGAGACAGGCGCCTCTCTGGAAACACCATATATTTT. The encoded protein is CASSPGDRRLSGNTIYF.

The chain is built from TRBV24-1 and TRBJ2-3; the D gene is possibly TRBD2 (7 bases). Germline CDR1 and CDR2: KGHDR and SFDVKD. Trimming cost V 3 bases and J 10 bases, with 19 bases left between them. This CDR3 has 15 residues. CDR3 in amino acids: CATSDPGGRHGAQYF. The CDR3 DNA follows: TGTGCCACCAGTGATCCGGGGGGCCGCCACGGGGCGCAGTATTTT.

The chain couples TRBV4-1 to TRBJ1-5; D unresolved. The CDR3 consists of 15 residues. V dropped 0 bases and J dropped 6 bases, with 12 bases sitting between them. From germline, CDR1 is MGHRA and CDR2 YSYEKL. The CDR3 coding sequence is TGCGCCAGCAGCCAAGAGAGCGGGTCGGGTCAGCCCCAGCATTTT. Its translation: CASSQESGSGQPQHF.

The rearrangement joins TRBV19 to TRBJ1-4; the D is unclear. Looked up from germline, CDR1 is LNHDA and CDR2 is SQIVND (reference sequence). This CDR3 contains 14 residues. Trimming took off 2 bases at V and 7 bases at J, with 11 bases between the two ends. The CDR3 region is CASSITGKGEKLFF. For the CDR3, the DNA is TGTGCCAGTAGTATAACCGGGAAAGGTGAAAAACTGTTTTTT.

V is TRBV3-1 (or the pseudogene TRBV3-2) and J is TRBJ1-2; TRBD1 aligns across 10 bases. The CDR3 consists of 15 residues. Germline CDR1 is LGHDT and CDR2 is YNNKEL (reference sequence). The junction had 4 bases not matched to a gene; V was cut back by 4 bases and J by 2 bases. The CDR3 coding sequence is TGTGCCAGCAGCCCCGTGGGACAGGGGAACTATGGCTACACCTTC. It codes for CASSPVGQGNYGYTF.

The chain is built from TRBV18 and TRBJ1-4; 7 bases are a match to TRBD1. This CDR3 comprises 15 residues. V shed 3 bases, J shed 6 bases, and the junction held 7 bases outside the gene matches. Germline V gene sequence: CDR1 KGHSH, CDR2 LQKENI. As DNA, the CDR3 is TGTGCCAGCTCACCGACACAGGGGAATCATGAAAAACTGTTTTTT. Its protein product is CASSPTQGNHEKLFF.

The gene calls are TRBV6-5 and TRBJ1-2, with D possibly matching TRBD1 (6 bases). CDR1 MNHEY and CDR2 SVGAGI come from the germline V gene. Trimming removed 6 bases from V and 2 bases from J, with 13 bases in between. The CDR3 consists of 14 residues. The CDR3 coding sequence is TGTGCCAGCAGCCCCTATCAGGGGAACTATGGCTACACCTTC. Amino acids: CASSPYQGNYGYTF.

The J gene is TRBJ2-7, the V gene TRBV3-1 (or the pseudogene TRBV3-2), with TRBD2 matching 8 bases. Germline V gives CDR1 LGHDT, CDR2 YNNKEL (reference sequence). After removal of 0 bases from V and 4 bases from J, the junction contained 8 bases not matched to a gene. The length of the CDR3 is 16 residues. CDR3 residues: CASSQDKLAGYYEQYF. The CDR3 coding sequence is TGTGCCAGCAGCCAAGATAAATTAGCGGGGTATTACGAGCAGTACTTC.

The CDR3 nucleotides are TGTGCCACCAGTGAGCCGGGACAGGGCCAGGATACGCAGTATTTT. This sequence encodes CATSEPGQGQDTQYF. This rearrangement joins TRBV24-1 to TRBJ2-3, with 9 bases lining up with TRBD1. The CDR3 has 15 amino acids. Per the germline V gene, CDR1 is KGHDR and CDR2 is SFDVKD. V dropped 4 bases and J dropped 6; count of bases not matched to a gene: 7.

By share of the sample, this clone is medium-sized. The chain has TRBV4-1 and TRBJ2-1; no clear D gene. V dropped 4 bases and J dropped 3 bases, with 4 bases sitting between them. Germline assignment: CDR1 MGHRA and CDR2 YSYEKL. The CDR3 has 12 amino acids. The CDR3 is CASSLRYNEQFF. The CDR3 DNA follows: TGCGCCAGCAGCCTCCGCTACAATGAGCAGTTCTTC.